Each of the 9 T cell receptor beta chains below was sequenced from the same sample in a study of blood T cell repertoires in COVID-19. Libraries were prepared by immunoSEQ multiplex PCR; TCRdb keeps only in-frame clonotypes and omits some of them. The sample gives about 200,000 clones, about 82% of which show up once; 4.5% to 7% is in the top ten. Material for sequencing was PBMCs or T cells enriched from blood (not recorded which). The receptors derive from a middle-aged man with acute COVID-19.

This rearrangement joins TRBV9 to TRBJ2-5; the D gene is possibly TRBD1 (5 bases). Germline V gene data show CDR1 as SGDLS and CDR2 as YYNGEE. The germline V and J ends were trimmed by 4 bases and 5 bases, with 12 bases remaining between them. The CDR3 sequence is 13 residues long. CDR3 loop: CASSLSGAETQYF. The DNA for the CDR3 is TGTGCCAGCAGCCTTAGTGGGGCGGAGACCCAGTACTTC.

The chain links TRBV9 to TRBJ2-5; 8 nucleotides agree with TRBD1. Germline values: CDR1 SGDLS, CDR2 YYNGEE. V lost 0 bases to trimming and J lost 6 bases; unmatched junction nucleotides: 7. CDR3 size: 15 residues. The CDR3 region has the DNA TGTGCCAGCAGCGTAGAGGACAGGGCTGGAAAGACCCAGTACTTC. It specifies CASSVEDRAGKTQYF.

V gene TRBV10-2 combines with J gene TRBJ2-5; 7 positions agree with TRBD2. The CDR3 totals 14 residues. In germline, CDR1 is WSHSY, CDR2 SAAADI. J gave up 4 bases and V 6 bases, and 8 bases lay outside the gene matches. DNA of the CDR3: TGCGCCAGCAGGACTAGCTGGGGGACAGAGACCCAGTACTTC. Translation: CASRTSWGTETQYF.

This chain connects TRBV28 to TRBJ1-5, with 7 bases matching TRBD1. Germline CDR1 reads MDHEN; CDR2 reads SYDVKM. With 6 bases clipped from V and 8 bases from J, the junction kept 16 bases outside the gene matches. The CDR3 has 16 residues. CDR3 sequence reads: CASRNTGVTEWEPQHF. The CDR3 bases are TGTGCCAGCAGGAATACAGGGGTTACGGAATGGGAGCCCCAGCATTTT.

The chain couples TRBV28 to TRBJ2-7, with 9 bases lining up with TRBD1. The CDR3 is 16 amino acids. From germline, CDR1 is MDHEN and CDR2 SYDVKM. The V gene end was trimmed by 6 bases and the J gene end by 2 bases; junction bases not matched to a gene: 11. CDR3 region: CASRTRATGGPYEQYF. The CDR3 bases are TGTGCCAGCAGGACTCGCGCGACAGGGGGTCCCTACGAGCAGTACTTC.

The rearrangement joins TRBV2 to TRBJ2-3; D may be TRBD1 (6 bases). Deletions cut 7 bases from V and 2 bases from J, with 16 bases between. The germline V gene encodes CDR1 SNHLY and CDR2 FYNNEI. The CDR3 is 15 residues long. The CDR3 reads CASTLQGHFTDTQYF. The CDR3 nucleotides are TGTGCCAGCACCTTACAGGGACATTTCACAGATACGCAGTATTTT.

The chain joins TRBV19 to TRBJ2-7, with TRBD1 identical over 9 bases. The V gene's germline CDR1 is LNHDA and CDR2 SQIVND (reference sequence). The V and J ends lost 5 bases and 3 bases, in that order; junction bases with no gene match: 14. This CDR3 contains 17 residues. In DNA form, the CDR3 reads TGTGCCAGTAGTCCGCGACCGGGACAGGGTGGGGGCTACGAGCAGTACTTC. Encoded protein: CASSPRPGQGGGYEQYF.

J is TRBJ1-1 and V is TRBV15; 8 bases map to TRBD1. Per the germline V gene, CDR1 is LNHNV and CDR2 is YYDKDF (reference sequence). This CDR3 is built from 15 residues. J gave up 5 bases and V 2 bases, and 7 bases lay outside the gene matches. CDR3 bases: TGTGCCACCAGCAGACCATTAACAGGGGGGACTGAAGCTTTCTTT. It yields the protein CATSRPLTGGTEAFF.

The chain employs TRBV5-1 and TRBJ1-4; TRBD1 matches 9 bases. In germline, CDR1 is SGHRS, CDR2 YFSETQ. V lost 3 bases, J lost 5 bases, and 8 bases stayed unmatched. CDR3 length: 16 amino acids. In DNA, the CDR3 is TGCGCCAGCAGCTCCGCCGGACAGGGGTCAAATGAAAAACTGTTTTTT. Amino acids: CASSSAGQGSNEKLFF.